The 30 T cell receptor beta chains presented below share a single source sample, sequenced in a study of cytotoxic CD8 clonotypes in ibrutinib-treated CLL (dated by TCRdb to the early 2020s). Libraries were built with the immunoSEQ multiplex PCR assay. The immuneACCESS repertoire file appears here via TCRdb, limited to in-frame rearrangements. These files lack a portion of the clones; in checked studies, under half of the deficit traces to unresolved V genes, and the cause of the others is not known. In all, the sample holds a few hundred thousand clones, and roughly 74% of those were seen once. The ten biggest clones cover 15% of the sample. The sample's time point label is to be understood as: around 25 months on ibrutinib. This specimen consisted of PBMCs, obtained after 24 months of ibrutinib treatment. The receptors derive from a human donor with chronic lymphocytic leukemia.

The genes are TRBV9 and TRBJ2-1; 8 bases line up with TRBD2. The CDR3 covers 17 residues. V lost 0 bases to trimming and J lost 4 bases; unmatched junction nucleotides: 9. Germline-derived CDR1 and CDR2 are SGDLS and YYNGEE. CDR3 region: CASSVGSSGTPYNEQFF. The CDR3 coding sequence is TGTGCCAGCAGCGTAGGTAGTAGCGGGACACCATACAATGAGCAGTTCTTC.

The chain links TRBV25-1 to TRBJ2-2, with D perhaps TRBD1 or TRBD2 (5 bases each). The germline V and J ends were trimmed by 0 bases and 4 bases, with 12 bases remaining between them. The V gene's germline CDR1 is MGHDK and CDR2 SYGVNS. The CDR3 sequence is 16 residues long. The CDR3 sequence is CASSEYRGVGTGELFF. CDR3 DNA: TGTGCCAGCAGTGAATACAGAGGGGTCGGCACCGGGGAGCTGTTTTTT. The full variable domain, its missing parts supplied by reference TRBV25-1 and TRBJ2-2, is EADIYQTPRYLVIGTGKKITLECSQTMGHDKMYWYQQDPGMELHLIHYSYGVNSTEKGDLSSESTVSRIRTEHFPLTLESARPSHTSQYLCASSEYRGVGTGELFFGEGSRLTVL.

This chain connects TRBV4-3 to TRBJ2-5; 14 positions agree with TRBD2. CDR3 length: 18 amino acids. Germline V CDR1 and CDR2: LGHNA, YSLEER. V trimming: 1 base; J trimming: 5 bases; junction bases outside the gene matches: 9. The CDR3: CASSQAGTSGRRGETQYF. The DNA for the CDR3 is TGCGCCAGCAGCCAAGCCGGGACTAGCGGGAGAAGAGGCGAGACCCAGTACTTC.

This chain uses TRBV28 with TRBJ2-7; the match to TRBD2 covers 11 bases. The V gene end was trimmed by 8 bases and the J gene end by 3 bases; junction bases not matched to a gene: 0. The length of the CDR3 is 12 residues. CDR1 MDHEN and CDR2 SYDVKM come from the germline V gene. The CDR3 DNA reads as TGTGCCAGCCTAGCGGGAGGCTACGAGCAGTACTTC. Protein sequence: CASLAGGYEQYF. Full variable domain (outside the CDR3, taken from reference TRBV28 and TRBJ2-7): DVKVTQSSRYLVKRTGEKVFLECVQDMDHENMFWYRQDPGLGLRLIYFSYDVKMKEKGDIPEGYSVSREKKERFSLILESASTNQTSMYLCASLAGGYEQYFGPGTRLTVT.

This rearrangement joins TRBV7-3 to TRBJ1-3, with 7 nucleotides matching TRBD1. Germline V lookup: CDR1 SGHTA, CDR2 FQGTGA. The CDR3 sequence is 15 residues long. J lost 0 bases, V lost 5 bases, and 4 bases had no gene match. The CDR3 DNA is TGTGCCAGCAGCCCAGGGGGGGGCTCTGGAAACACCATATATTTT. The encoded protein is CASSPGGGSGNTIYF. Filled out from reference TRBV7-3 and TRBJ1-3, the complete variable domain reads GAGVSQTPSNKVTEKGKYVELRCDPISGHTALYWYRQSLGQGPEFLIYFQGTGAADDSGLPNDRFFAVRPEGSVSTLKIQRTERGDSAVYLCASSPGGGSGNTIYFGEGSWLTVV.

V gene TRBV27 combines with J gene TRBJ2-7; 9 positions match TRBD1. V trimming: 5 bases; J trimming: 2 bases; junction bases outside the gene matches: 10. This CDR3 region has 16 residues. Germline loops: CDR1 MNHEY, CDR2 SMNVEV (reference sequence). The CDR3 loop reads CASSAGDREYPYEQYF. DNA of the CDR3: TGTGCCAGCAGTGCGGGGGACAGGGAGTACCCCTACGAGCAGTACTTC.

V gene TRBV9 combines with J gene TRBJ2-1, with 7 bases aligning to TRBD2. CDR3 length: 14 residues. The J segment lost 3 bases and the V segment lost 0 bases, leaving 0 bases of the junction unmatched. The germline V gene encodes CDR1 SGDLS and CDR2 YYNGEE. CDR3 coding DNA: TGTGCCAGCAGCGTAGTAGCGGGCTACAATGAGCAGTTCTTC. Protein product: CASSVVAGYNEQFF. Supplemented by reference TRBV9 and TRBJ2-1, the full variable domain reads DSGVTQTPKHLITATGQRVTLRCSPRSGDLSVYWYQQSLDQGLQFLIQYYNGEERAKGNILERFSAQQFPDLHSELNLSSLELGDSALYFCASSVVAGYNEQFFGPGTRLTVL.

V gene TRBV4-3 combines with J gene TRBJ2-7; 12 positions match TRBD2. This CDR3 spans 18 amino acids. In germline, CDR1 is LGHNA, CDR2 YSLEER. The ends lost 0 bases at V and 3 bases at J; junction bases unmatched: 9. The CDR3 DNA follows: TGCGCCAGCAGCCAAGATCTCCCGACTAGCGGGAGTGTCTACGAGCAGTACTTC. Protein: CASSQDLPTSGSVYEQYF.

The rearrangement links TRBV2 to TRBJ2-6; D not certain. V lost 8 bases to trimming and J lost 0 bases, with 8 bases between them. There are 14 residues in the CDR3. The germline gives CDR1 SNHLY, CDR2 FYNNEI. The chain's CDR3 is CASPSRSGANVLTF. In nucleotides, the CDR3 is TGTGCCAGCCCGAGTCGCTCTGGGGCCAACGTCCTGACTTTC.

The gene calls are TRBV7-3 and TRBJ2-2, with D unresolved. Between the trimmed V and J ends, which lost 3 bases and 3 bases, there was a span of 5 bases. This CDR3 is 13 amino acids long. Germline lookup yields CDR1 SGHTA and CDR2 FQGTGA. Here the CDR3 reads CASSFPDTGELFF. CDR3 DNA: TGTGCCAGCAGCTTTCCGGACACCGGGGAGCTGTTTTTT. Supplemented by reference TRBV7-3 and TRBJ2-2, the full variable domain reads GAGVSQTPSNKVTEKGKYVELRCDPISGHTALYWYRQSLGQGPEFLIYFQGTGAADDSGLPNDRFFAVRPEGSVSTLKIQRTERGDSAVYLCASSFPDTGELFFGEGSRLTVL.

The V call is TRBV10-3, the J call TRBJ2-5; 7 bases agree with TRBD1. Trimming at V came to 0 bases and at J to 1 base, leaving 8 bases not matched to a gene. The CDR3 runs 17 residues. CDR1 is ENHRY, CDR2 SYGVKD, per germline. The CDR3, as DNA: TGTGCCATCAGTGAGTCGACTCGAAGACAGGGCCAAGAGACCCAGTACTTC. Its protein is CAISESTRRQGQETQYF.

The V call is TRBV7-3, the J call TRBJ1-1, with 7 positions matching TRBD1. The length of the CDR3 is 11 residues. The germline V gene encodes CDR1 SGHTA and CDR2 FQGTGA. Losses at the gene ends were 5 bases for V and 11 bases for J; bases not matched to a gene: 5. The chain's CDR3 is CASSERGQAFF. In DNA, the CDR3 is TGTGCCAGCAGCGAGAGGGGACAGGCTTTCTTT.

A few counts support this clone. The rearrangement joins TRBV18 to TRBJ2-1; D gene uncertain. Trimming took 0 bases from V and 5 from J, leaving 17 bases between them. There are 17 residues in the CDR3. Looked up from germline, CDR1 is KGHSH and CDR2 is LQKENI. In DNA, the CDR3 is TGTGCCAGCTCACCACCCCTCTTCTCCACAGAACACAATGAGCAGTTCTTC. Its protein is CASSPPLFSTEHNEQFF. Complete variable domain (other parts from reference TRBV18 and TRBJ2-1): NAGVMQNPRHLVRRRGQEARLRCSPMKGHSHVYWYRQLPEEGLKFMVYLQKENIIDESGMPKERFSAEFPKEGPSILRIQQVVRGDSAAYFCASSPPLFSTEHNEQFFGPGTRLTVL.

This rearrangement joins TRBV10-3 to TRBJ2-5; 9 bases are shared with TRBD2. V lost 10 bases to trimming and J lost 0 bases; unmatched junction nucleotides: 6. CDR3 length equals 14 residues. CDR1 is ENHRY and CDR2 is SYGVKD in the germline V gene. The CDR3 here is CATSASGNQETQYF. The CDR3 DNA reads TGTGCCACCTCGGCTAGCGGGAACCAAGAGACCCAGTACTTC.

The CDR3 loop is CASRETGGSNQPQHF. CDR3 nucleotide sequence: TGTGCCAGCAGGGAAACAGGGGGGAGCAATCAGCCCCAGCATTTT. The genes are TRBV2 and TRBJ1-5; 8 bases line up with TRBD1. V trimming: 6 bases; J trimming: 1 base; junction bases outside the gene matches: 5. The CDR3 spans 15 residues. The germline V gene has CDR1 SNHLY and CDR2 FYNNEI.

The gene calls are TRBV7-2 and TRBJ2-5, with 16 bases fitting TRBD2. This CDR3 region has 16 residues. Germline assignment: CDR1 SGHTA and CDR2 FQGNSA. J gave up 2 bases and V 5 bases, and 2 bases lay outside the gene matches. DNA of the CDR3: TGTGCCAGCAGCCCGGGACTAGCGGGAGGGCAAGAGACCCAGTACTTC. Amino acids: CASSPGLAGGQETQYF.

The V gene is TRBV6-4, the J gene TRBJ2-1; 9 positions agree with TRBD1. Germline CDR1 MRHNA, CDR2 SNTAGT. Unmatched junction bases numbered 13, after V lost 5 bases and J lost 8 bases. The CDR3 is made up of 16 amino acids. The CDR3 coding sequence is TGTGCCAGCAGTCAAGACGGGACAGGGATTCTTGATGAGCAGTTCTTC. Its protein product is CASSQDGTGILDEQFF.

The V and J genes are TRBV28 and TRBJ1-1; 9 bases are a match to TRBD1. The germline V gene has CDR1 MDHEN and CDR2 SYDVKM. This CDR3 is built from 14 residues. The trim removed 5 bases at V and 4 bases at J, leaving 5 bases unmatched. CDR3 amino acids: CASSPGTGFTEAFF. The DNA for the CDR3 is TGTGCCAGCAGTCCCGGGACAGGGTTCACTGAAGCTTTCTTT.

Worth noting for this clone: Additional DNA sequences in this sample encode the identical CDR3. The chain couples TRBV18 to TRBJ1-2; D remains unclear. This CDR3 has 14 amino acids. Trimming cost V 3 bases and J 1 base, with 9 bases left between them. The germline V gene has CDR1 KGHSH and CDR2 LQKENI. CDR3 DNA: TGTGCCAGCTCACCCCCCACCGTTAACTATGGCTACACCTTC. Amino acid sequence: CASSPPTVNYGYTF.

The V and J genes are TRBV10-2 and TRBJ2-1; 7 bases are a match to TRBD2. The V gene's germline CDR1 is WSHSY and CDR2 SAAADI. With 4 bases clipped from V and 6 bases from J, the junction kept 6 bases outside the gene matches. This CDR3 comprises 14 residues. The CDR3 nucleotides are TGCGCCAGCAGTGGGGAGGGTTTGGTCAATGAGCAGTTCTTC. It encodes CASSGEGLVNEQFF.

This clone showed up just a few times. The chain combines TRBV30 with TRBJ2-7, with no clear D. Between the trimmed V and J ends, which lost 4 bases and 1 base, there was a span of 5 bases. The CDR3 extends over 11 amino acids. Germline CDR1 GTSNPN, CDR2 SVGIG (reference sequence). The CDR3 loop reads CAWTQSYEQYF. As DNA, the CDR3 is TGTGCCTGGACTCAGTCCTACGAGCAGTACTTC.

This clone was observed a handful of times. The chain carries TRBV19 and TRBJ2-7; 9 bases fit TRBD2. This CDR3 spans 15 amino acids. Germline loops: CDR1 LNHDA, CDR2 SQIVND (reference sequence). V lost 1 base and J lost 6; bases outside the gene matches: 7. The CDR3: CASSIGPSGTAEQYF. CDR3 in DNA: TGTGCCAGTAGTATAGGCCCTAGCGGGACGGCCGAGCAGTACTTC.

This CDR3 reads CASSLEDPRGSGYTF. The CDR3, as DNA: TGTGCCAGCAGCTTAGAGGACCCTCGGGGGAGTGGCTACACCTTC. The chain links TRBV7-9 to TRBJ1-2; a weak D match, TRBD1 (5 bases). Between the trimmed V and J ends, which lost 1 base and 7 bases, there was a span of 16 bases. The CDR3 is 15 residues long. CDR1 and CDR2 (germline): SEHNR, FQNEAQ (reference sequence).

This clone has a handful of counts. The chain recombines TRBV28 with TRBJ1-3; D gene unclear. The CDR3 has 11 amino acids. Germline V gene data show CDR1 as MDHEN and CDR2 as SYDVKM. Trimming shortened V by 3 bases and J by 4 bases, and 1 base separated the two germline ends. Here the CDR3 reads CASSLGNTIYF. In DNA, the CDR3 is TGTGCCAGCAGTTTGGGAAACACCATATATTTT.

This clone was picked up a small number of times. The chain joins TRBV5-4 to TRBJ1-2; D is uncertain. Per the germline V gene, CDR1 is SGHNT and CDR2 is YYREEE (reference sequence). Deletions cut 4 bases from V and 3 bases from J, with 10 bases between. This CDR3 has 13 amino acids. CDR3 DNA: TGTGCCAGCAGCGCGCCGGAGGACTATGGCTACACCTTC. This sequence encodes CASSAPEDYGYTF.

This clone was counted between two and nine times. CDR3 DNA: TGTGCCAGTAGTGATAGCGGGAGACACAATGAGCAGTTCTTC. This sequence encodes CASSDSGRHNEQFF. V and J are TRBV19 and TRBJ2-1, with 9 bases aligning to TRBD2. Germline V CDR1 and CDR2: LNHDA, SQIVND (reference sequence). The V gene end was trimmed by 5 bases and the J gene end by 5 bases; junction bases not matched to a gene: 4. The CDR3 has 14 residues.

This clone was counted between two and nine times. The CDR3 DNA reads as TGCGCCAGCAGCCTGACTAGCGGGTTCTACAATGAGCAGTTCTTC. Translating it yields CASSLTSGFYNEQFF. This chain links TRBV5-1 with TRBJ2-1; 10 bases match TRBD2. The CDR3 covers 15 residues. CDR1 and CDR2 from the germline V gene are SGHRS and YFSETQ. J lost 3 bases, V lost 4 bases, and 4 bases had no gene match.

The chain recombines TRBV4-1 with TRBJ2-3; D is unresolved. CDR1 is MGHRA, CDR2 YSYEKL, per germline. V lost 1 base to trimming and J lost 1 base, with 6 bases between them. CDR3 length: 14 amino acids. The CDR3 is CASSQVTRTDTQYF. CDR3 DNA sequence: TGCGCCAGCAGCCAAGTGACCCGCACAGATACGCAGTATTTT.

This clone was counted only a few times. The rearrangement uses TRBV5-1 and TRBJ2-7, with TRBD1 identical over 9 bases. The germline V gene has CDR1 SGHRS and CDR2 YFSETQ. This CDR3 region has 14 residues. Trimming removed 4 bases from V and 3 bases from J; junction bases left unmatched: 5. This chain's CDR3 is CASSPGTGNYEQYF. CDR3 bases: TGCGCCAGCAGCCCCGGGACAGGGAACTACGAGCAGTACTTC.

Details on this clone: The junction shows a germline mismatch at one end, possibly a read error. The genes are TRBV7-7 and TRBJ2-7; D unresolved. Germline V gives CDR1 SSHAT, CDR2 FNYEAQ (reference sequence). The length of the CDR3 is 14 residues. Here the CDR3 DNA reads TGTGCTAGCAGCTTTTCATTTCCAGGCTACGAGCAGTACTTC. Translated: CASSFSFPGYEQYF.